The rows below give T cell receptor beta chains drawn from one sample of a study of beta chain features in type 1 diabetes. Produced via immunoSEQ multiplex PCR; TCRdb's table is partial and in-frame only. The sample has hundreds of thousands of clones, about 14% seen once. The sequenced sample consisted of naive CD4+ T cells from blood. The receptors were gathered from a young man in good health. The CDR3 runs from the conserved cysteine through the conserved F or W. A D gene is named only where the DNA matches it firmly. The size field is filled for only some rows; it gives once, few, many or a size class.

NA,TRBJ2-3,TRBV11-2,NA,CASSSLERGTDTQYF,TGTGCCAGCAGCTCGCTAGAGAGGGGCACAGATACGCAGTATTTT
NA,TRBJ2-2,TRBV6-5,TRBD2,CASQREGITGELFF,TGTGCCAGTCAGCGGGAGGGTATCACCGGGGAGCTGTTTTTT
few,TRBJ1-5,TRBV28,NA,CASSSRDQPQHF,TGTGCCAGCAGTTCCCGGGACCAGCCCCAGCATTTT
few,TRBJ2-1,TRBV7-7,TRBD2,CASSIQLAGVPNEQFF,TGTGCCAGCAGCATCCAACTAGCGGGAGTTCCCAATGAGCAGTTCTTC
NA,TRBJ2-7,TRBV7-9,NA,CASSYRGGGTREQYF,TGTGCCAGCAGCTACCGGGGAGGGGGCACGAGGGAGCAGTACTTC
NA,TRBJ1-5,TRBV28,NA,CASSLGGGGNQPQHF,TGTGCCAGCAGTTTGGGTGGGGGTGGAAATCAGCCCCAGCATTTT
NA,TRBJ2-5,TRBV7-2,NA,CASSLEGVGTRETQYF,TGTGCCAGCAGCTTAGAGGGAGTGGGGACCAGGGAGACCCAGTACTTC
NA,TRBJ2-1,TRBV5-1,NA,CASSLESSYNEQFF,TGCGCCAGCAGCTTGGAAAGCTCCTACAATGAGCAGTTCTTC
NA,TRBJ2-5,TRBV20-1,NA,CSAGPQYF,TGCAGTGCAGGCCCCCAGTACTTC
NA,TRBJ2-7,TRBV4-3,TRBD1,CASSQSRDRVNEQYF,TGCGCCAGCAGCCAGAGCCGGGACAGGGTAAACGAGCAGTACTTC
few,TRBJ2-2,TRBV4-1,TRBD2,CASSPWGASGRTGTGELFF,TGCGCCAGCAGCCCTTGGGGTGCTAGCGGGAGGACGGGCACCGGGGAGCTGTTTTTT
NA,TRBJ2-7,TRBV5-4,TRBD2,CASSDLWAGVSYEQYF,TGTGCCAGCAGCGACCTTTGGGCGGGAGTATCCTACGAGCAGTACTTC
NA,TRBJ2-4,TRBV18,TRBD1,CASSGNRGKNIQYF,TGTGCCAGCTCGGGGAACAGGGGCAAAAACATTCAGTACTTC
NA,TRBJ1-1,TRBV6-4,NA,CATGGVMNTEAFF,TGTGCCACCGGGGGCGTAATGAACACTGAAGCTTTCTTT
few,TRBJ1-2,TRBV9,TRBD1,CASSRDRGDYGYTF,TGTGCCAGCAGCCGGGACAGGGGCGACTATGGCTACACCTTC
NA,TRBJ2-1,TRBV9,TRBD2,CASSGRTSINEQFF,TGTGCCAGCAGCGGACGGACTAGCATCAATGAGCAGTTCTTC
few,TRBJ1-1,TRBV4-3,NA,CASSQGGGRLNTEAFF,TGCGCCAGCAGCCAAGGAGGCGGACGGCTGAACACTGAAGCTTTCTTT
NA,TRBJ2-7,TRBV5-1,NA,CASSPTELEQYF,TGCGCCAGCAGCCCAACAGAGTTAGAGCAGTACTTC
few,TRBJ2-3,TRBV7-2,TRBD1,CASSHDRGRADTQYF,TGTGCCAGCAGCCACGACAGGGGTCGGGCGGATACGCAGTATTTT
few,TRBJ2-7,TRBV2,NA,CASRAAGTAYEQYF,TGTGCCAGCAGAGCAGCCGGGACGGCCTACGAGCAGTACTTC
few,TRBJ2-7,TRBV7-2,NA,CASSPTSWGARDEQYF,TGTGCCAGCAGCCCGACGAGTTGGGGAGCTCGCGACGAGCAGTACTTC
NA,TRBJ2-7,TRBV4-2,NA,CASSQDLATAYEQYF,TGTGCCAGCAGCCAAGATCTAGCGACGGCCTACGAGCAGTACTTC
NA,TRBJ1-2,TRBV28,NA,CASKTGTPNYGYTF,TGTGCCAGCAAAACCGGGACACCCAACTATGGCTACACCTTC
few,TRBJ2-3,TRBV7-2,NA,CASSLAGVTDTQYF,TGTGCCAGCAGCTTAGCGGGGGTCACAGATACGCAGTATTTT
few,TRBJ1-4,TRBV18,NA,CASSLEVEKLFF,TGTGCCAGCTCACTAGAGGTTGAAAAACTGTTTTTT
NA,TRBJ1-5,TRBV9,NA,CASSVVPDYQPQHF,TGTGCCAGCAGCGTAGTTCCAGACTATCAGCCCCAGCATTTT
NA,TRBJ1-2,TRBV5-6,NA,CASSLQGTVYGYTF,TGTGCCAGCAGCTTGCAGGGTACAGTCTATGGCTACACCTTC
NA,TRBJ1-2,TRBV29-1,TRBD1,CTATGDYGYTF,TGCACCGCCACAGGGGACTATGGCTACACCTTC
few,TRBJ2-5,TRBV11-3,NA,CASSLVSGAMQETQYF,TGTGCCAGCAGCTTAGTTTCAGGGGCGATGCAAGAGACCCAGTACTTC
many,TRBJ2-1,TRBV7-9,NA,CASSVNDNEQFF,TGTGCCAGCAGCGTCAATGACAATGAGCAGTTCTTC
few,TRBJ2-4,TRBV7-2,TRBD2,CASSPASGWAGNIQYF,TGTGCCAGCAGCCCAGCTAGCGGGTGGGCCGGAAACATTCAGTACTTC
NA,TRBJ1-5,TRBV7-2,NA,CASSPRLGEVIVNQPQHF,TGTGCCAGCAGCCCTAGACTCGGGGAGGTGATAGTGAACCAGCCCCAGCATTTT
few,TRBJ2-6,TRBV7-9,NA,CASRGTGTREKGANVLTF,TGTGCCAGCAGGGGTACAGGGACACGGGAAAAGGGGGCCAACGTCCTGACTTTC
few,TRBJ1-2,TRBV5-1,NA,CASSLDIFGYTF,TGCGCCAGCAGCTTGGACATTTTTGGCTACACCTTC